One and the same sample provided the 5 T cell receptor beta chains below, sequenced in a study of technical replicates of blood from a few donors. Sequencing was performed with immunoSEQ multiplex PCR; in TCRdb, only in-frame clones are kept and a portion is missing. This table has some 15,000 clones, around 86% appearing once. The sequenced sample consisted of PBMCs. These receptor sequences come from a human donor in good health.

The CDR3 region has the DNA TGTGCCAGCAGCTCCGGGACAGGCTACGAGCAGTACTTC. Residues: CASSSGTGYEQYF. The genes are TRBV7-2 and TRBJ2-7, with 8 bases lining up with TRBD1. Germline V gene lookup returns CDR1 SGHTA and CDR2 FQGNSA. This CDR3 spans 13 amino acids. V lost 4 bases, J lost 3 bases, and 2 bases stayed unmatched. The whole variable domain, remainder taken from reference TRBV7-2 and TRBJ2-7, is GAGVSQSPSNKVTEKGKDVELRCDPISGHTALYWYRQSLGQGLEFLIYFQGNSAPDKSGLPSDRFSAERTGGSVSTLTIQRTQQEDSAVYLCASSSGTGYEQYFGPGTRLTVT.

J is TRBJ1-2 and V is TRBV6-1, with TRBD1 identical over 7 bases. V was clipped by 4 bases and J by 6 bases; unmatched bases: 11. The CDR3 loop spans 15 amino acids. Germline V gene sequence: CDR1 MNHNS, CDR2 SASEGT. The CDR3 DNA is TGTGCCAGCAGTGCTTACCAGGGGGTAGCTAATGGCTACACCTTC. Its translation is CASSAYQGVANGYTF.

V is TRBV5-1 and J is TRBJ1-2, with D unclear. Germline values: CDR1 SGHRS, CDR2 YFSETQ. The CDR3 runs to 14 residues. With 4 bases removed from V and 1 base from J, the gap between germline ends came to 11 bases. The CDR3 loop reads CASSPDSSNYGYTF. DNA of the CDR3: TGCGCCAGCAGCCCCGACTCGAGTAACTATGGCTACACCTTC.

This chain joins TRBV27 and TRBJ2-7, with TRBD2 as a possible D gene (7 bases). V was pared by 6 bases and J by 0 bases, with 27 bases between. This CDR3 is built from 19 residues. Germline V CDR1 and CDR2: MNHEY, SMNVEV (reference sequence). DNA for the CDR3: TGTGCCAGCAGCCGAAGGGAGGGGGGAATACCTTTTCACTCCTACGAGCAGTACTTC. The encoded protein is CASSRREGGIPFHSYEQYF.

The V and J genes are TRBV9 and TRBJ1-5; the D gene is possibly TRBD1 (5 bases). Germline CDR1 SGDLS, CDR2 YYNGEE. This CDR3 spans 16 amino acids. The V end was cut by 4 bases, the J end by 1 base, with 15 bases between. The CDR3 reads CASSLGTGGSNQPQHF. DNA of the CDR3: TGTGCCAGCAGCCTAGGGACCGGAGGGAGCAATCAGCCCCAGCATTTT.